These 18 T cell receptor beta chains were all obtained from the same sample, sequenced in a study of blood T cell repertoires in COVID-19. The assay was immunoSEQ multiplex PCR, and TCRdb's table has in-frame clones only and misses some. Here the sample spans about 240,000 clones, roughly 89% being singletons. Sequenced sample: PBMCs or T cells enriched from blood (not recorded which). These receptors were taken from a woman in her twenties or thirties who had recovered from COVID-19.

This chain uses TRBV28 with TRBJ1-3; D not certain. Germline V CDR1 and CDR2: MDHEN, SYDVKM. This CDR3 contains 17 residues. Trimming shortened V by 4 bases and J by 0 bases, and 16 bases separated the two germline ends. Here the CDR3 reads CASSSMGLGFSGNTIYF. CDR3 coding DNA: TGTGCCAGCAGTTCTATGGGTCTCGGGTTCTCTGGAAACACCATATATTTT.

The chain joins TRBV5-4 to TRBJ2-2; D not resolved. Germline CDR1 and CDR2: SGHNT and YYREEE (reference sequence). V was clipped by 1 base and J by 4 bases, with 11 bases between them. The CDR3 loop spans 15 amino acids. The CDR3 nucleotides are TGTGCCAGCAGCTTGTTTGGGTCGGGCACCGGGGAGCTGTTTTTT. Residues: CASSLFGSGTGELFF.

In its sample, this clone was seen once. In DNA form, the CDR3 reads TGTGCCAGCAGCGTCCGGGACAGGGGTCAGGGTGAGCAGTACTTC. Translating it yields CASSVRDRGQGEQYF. This chain connects TRBV9 to TRBJ2-7, with 10 bases fitting TRBD1. This CDR3 is built from 15 residues. V lost 2 bases and J lost 7; bases outside the gene matches: 9. The germline V gene encodes CDR1 SGDLS and CDR2 YYNGEE. Based on the CDR3 plus reference TRBV9 and TRBJ2-7, the full variable domain is DSGVTQTPKHLITATGQRVTLRCSPRSGDLSVYWYQQSLDQGLQFLIQYYNGEERAKGNILERFSAQQFPDLHSELNLSSLELGDSALYFCASSVRDRGQGEQYFGPGTRLTVT.

J is TRBJ1-2 and V is TRBV3-1 (or the pseudogene TRBV3-2); no clear D. V dropped 4 bases and J dropped 4 bases, with 13 bases sitting between them. CDR3 length equals 14 residues. Per the germline V gene, CDR1 is LGHDT and CDR2 is YNNKEL (reference sequence). The CDR3 DNA reads as TGTGCCAGCAGCCCGGGGAACGGCGGCTATGGCTACACCTTC. This codes for CASSPGNGGYGYTF.

V is TRBV7-8 and J is TRBJ1-6; D uncertain. This CDR3 has 15 amino acids. CDR1 and CDR2 (germline): SGHVS, FQNEAQ. V lost 3 bases and J lost 7, with 13 bases in between. CDR3 coding DNA: TGTGCCAGCAGCTTCCCTGACAATTCCAATTCACCCCTCCACTTT. Protein: CASSFPDNSNSPLHF.

V gene TRBV6-6 combines with J gene TRBJ2-4; D unclear. Germline V gene sequence: CDR1 MNHNY, CDR2 SVGAGI (reference sequence). The V and J ends lost 6 bases and 6 bases respectively, with 6 bases between them. CDR3 length: 11 amino acids. DNA of the CDR3: TGTGCCAGCAGCTCGGGAAACATTCAGTACTTC. Residues: CASSSGNIQYF.

The chain joins TRBV6-2 or TRBV6-3 to TRBJ1-3; D remains ambiguous. The V gene lost 6 bases and the J gene lost 6 bases, with 15 bases spanning the gap. The germline V gene encodes CDR1 MNHEY and CDR2 SVGEGT. The CDR3 spans 14 residues. CDR3 coding DNA: TGTGCCAGCAGCCTAGCGCTCCCGGCAAACACCATATATTTT. This translates into CASSLALPANTIYF.

The chain is built from TRBV30 and TRBJ2-7; 9 bases align to TRBD1. The V gene end was trimmed by 3 bases and the J gene end by 2 bases; junction bases not matched to a gene: 5. CDR3 length: 14 amino acids. CDR1 is GTSNPN and CDR2 is SVGIG in the germline V gene (reference sequence). The CDR3 region is CAWSSGTGTYEQYF. Here the CDR3 DNA reads TGTGCCTGGAGCAGCGGGACAGGGACCTACGAGCAGTACTTC.

The genes are TRBV30 and TRBJ1-1; no clear D. The CDR3 has 11 amino acids. The V end was cut by 3 bases, the J end by 5 bases, with 7 bases between. In germline, CDR1 is GTSNPN, CDR2 SVGIG (reference sequence). In DNA form, the CDR3 reads TGTGCCTGGAGCCGGAGGACTGAAGCTTTCTTT. It specifies CAWSRRTEAFF.

The rearrangement uses TRBV28 and TRBJ1-2; a weak D match, TRBD1 (6 bases). Trimming removed 6 bases from V and 0 bases from J, with 8 bases in between. Germline V gives CDR1 MDHEN, CDR2 SYDVKM. The CDR3 length is 13 residues. The CDR3 loop reads CASSPGANYGYTF. CDR3 DNA sequence: TGTGCCAGCAGCCCAGGGGCTAACTATGGCTACACCTTC.

V usage is TRBV5-1 and J usage is TRBJ1-1; D uncertain. Per germline, CDR1 SGHRS and CDR2 YFSETQ. This CDR3 is 14 amino acids long. The V end lost 0 bases, the J end lost 1 base, and 7 bases lay between the germline ends. CDR3 bases: TGCGCCAGCAGCTTGGGTGCGCAGAACACTGAAGCTTTCTTT. This encodes CASSLGAQNTEAFF. The full variable domain, its missing parts supplied by reference TRBV5-1 and TRBJ1-1, is KAGVTQTPRYLIKTRGQQVTLSCSPISGHRSVSWYQQTPGQGLQFLFEYFSETQRNKGNFPGRFSGRQFSNSRSEMNVSTLELGDSALYLCASSLGAQNTEAFFGQGTRLTVV.

This clone was picked up many times. The rearrangement uses TRBV4-1 and TRBJ2-2, with D perhaps TRBD1 (6 bases). Germline V CDR1 and CDR2: MGHRA, YSYEKL. The CDR3 length is 19 residues. V gave up 1 base and J gave up 1 base, with 19 bases separating them. CDR3 bases: TGCGCCAGCAGCCAAGGAAGCTGGGAGACAGGAATGAACACCGGGGAGCTGTTTTTT. It is translated as CASSQGSWETGMNTGELFF.

This clone was detected only a few times. The gene calls are TRBV19 and TRBJ1-5, with a weak D call TRBD1 (5 bases). Germline CDR1 LNHDA, CDR2 SQIVND (reference sequence). This CDR3 has 15 amino acids. V lost 3 bases and J 3 bases, leaving 12 bases between the germline ends. The CDR3 region has the DNA TGTGCCAGTAGTATCCCCGGGGGAGACAATCAGCCCCAGCATTTT. Encoded protein: CASSIPGGDNQPQHF.

This clone has only one observation. This sample also contains other DNA sequences that code for the same CDR3. The chain is built from TRBV28 and TRBJ1-2; D is ambiguous. Germline CDR1 is MDHEN and CDR2 is SYDVKM. The ends were cut back, 2 bases at V and 4 bases at J, with 8 bases in the middle. The CDR3 runs to 13 residues. CDR3 bases: TGTGCCAGCAGTTTAGGGCAGCCCTATGGCTACACCTTC. Its translation is CASSLGQPYGYTF.

The genes are TRBV3-1 (or the pseudogene TRBV3-2) and TRBJ1-3; D is unclear. This CDR3 has 14 residues. CDR1 LGHDT and CDR2 YNNKEL come from the germline V gene (reference sequence). The V end lost 3 bases, the J end lost 0 bases, and 6 bases lay between the germline ends. The DNA for the CDR3 is TGTGCCAGCAGCCACGGGGTCTCTGGAAACACCATATATTTT. The encoded protein is CASSHGVSGNTIYF.

The chain uses TRBV20-1 and TRBJ1-1; 9 bases match TRBD1. Looked up from germline, CDR1 is DFQATT and CDR2 is SNEGSKA (reference sequence). The CDR3 has 16 residues. V was clipped by 3 bases and J by 3 bases; unmatched bases: 11. This CDR3 is CSASYAIQGADTEAFF. DNA for the CDR3: TGCAGTGCTAGTTACGCCATACAGGGGGCGGACACTGAAGCTTTCTTT.

The chain joins TRBV27 to TRBJ1-4; 7 positions match TRBD1. Germline trimming cut 5 bases from V and 4 bases from J; bases unmatched to any gene: 10. Germline CDR1 and CDR2: MNHEY and SMNVEV (reference sequence). The CDR3 covers 16 residues. The CDR3 reads CASSQPRQGSNEKLFF. The DNA of the CDR3 is TGTGCCAGCAGTCAACCCCGACAGGGCAGTAATGAAAAACTGTTTTTT.

The chain couples TRBV29-1 to TRBJ2-6; a possible D gene is TRBD1 (6 bases). The CDR3 extends over 19 amino acids. The germline gives CDR1 SQVTM, CDR2 ANQGSEA. V was cut by 6 bases and J by 0 bases, with 24 bases left in between. CDR3 in amino acids: CSVITRQVRPSSGANVLTF. The CDR3 DNA reads as TGCAGCGTCATTACACGACAGGTTAGGCCCAGCTCTGGGGCCAACGTCCTGACTTTC.